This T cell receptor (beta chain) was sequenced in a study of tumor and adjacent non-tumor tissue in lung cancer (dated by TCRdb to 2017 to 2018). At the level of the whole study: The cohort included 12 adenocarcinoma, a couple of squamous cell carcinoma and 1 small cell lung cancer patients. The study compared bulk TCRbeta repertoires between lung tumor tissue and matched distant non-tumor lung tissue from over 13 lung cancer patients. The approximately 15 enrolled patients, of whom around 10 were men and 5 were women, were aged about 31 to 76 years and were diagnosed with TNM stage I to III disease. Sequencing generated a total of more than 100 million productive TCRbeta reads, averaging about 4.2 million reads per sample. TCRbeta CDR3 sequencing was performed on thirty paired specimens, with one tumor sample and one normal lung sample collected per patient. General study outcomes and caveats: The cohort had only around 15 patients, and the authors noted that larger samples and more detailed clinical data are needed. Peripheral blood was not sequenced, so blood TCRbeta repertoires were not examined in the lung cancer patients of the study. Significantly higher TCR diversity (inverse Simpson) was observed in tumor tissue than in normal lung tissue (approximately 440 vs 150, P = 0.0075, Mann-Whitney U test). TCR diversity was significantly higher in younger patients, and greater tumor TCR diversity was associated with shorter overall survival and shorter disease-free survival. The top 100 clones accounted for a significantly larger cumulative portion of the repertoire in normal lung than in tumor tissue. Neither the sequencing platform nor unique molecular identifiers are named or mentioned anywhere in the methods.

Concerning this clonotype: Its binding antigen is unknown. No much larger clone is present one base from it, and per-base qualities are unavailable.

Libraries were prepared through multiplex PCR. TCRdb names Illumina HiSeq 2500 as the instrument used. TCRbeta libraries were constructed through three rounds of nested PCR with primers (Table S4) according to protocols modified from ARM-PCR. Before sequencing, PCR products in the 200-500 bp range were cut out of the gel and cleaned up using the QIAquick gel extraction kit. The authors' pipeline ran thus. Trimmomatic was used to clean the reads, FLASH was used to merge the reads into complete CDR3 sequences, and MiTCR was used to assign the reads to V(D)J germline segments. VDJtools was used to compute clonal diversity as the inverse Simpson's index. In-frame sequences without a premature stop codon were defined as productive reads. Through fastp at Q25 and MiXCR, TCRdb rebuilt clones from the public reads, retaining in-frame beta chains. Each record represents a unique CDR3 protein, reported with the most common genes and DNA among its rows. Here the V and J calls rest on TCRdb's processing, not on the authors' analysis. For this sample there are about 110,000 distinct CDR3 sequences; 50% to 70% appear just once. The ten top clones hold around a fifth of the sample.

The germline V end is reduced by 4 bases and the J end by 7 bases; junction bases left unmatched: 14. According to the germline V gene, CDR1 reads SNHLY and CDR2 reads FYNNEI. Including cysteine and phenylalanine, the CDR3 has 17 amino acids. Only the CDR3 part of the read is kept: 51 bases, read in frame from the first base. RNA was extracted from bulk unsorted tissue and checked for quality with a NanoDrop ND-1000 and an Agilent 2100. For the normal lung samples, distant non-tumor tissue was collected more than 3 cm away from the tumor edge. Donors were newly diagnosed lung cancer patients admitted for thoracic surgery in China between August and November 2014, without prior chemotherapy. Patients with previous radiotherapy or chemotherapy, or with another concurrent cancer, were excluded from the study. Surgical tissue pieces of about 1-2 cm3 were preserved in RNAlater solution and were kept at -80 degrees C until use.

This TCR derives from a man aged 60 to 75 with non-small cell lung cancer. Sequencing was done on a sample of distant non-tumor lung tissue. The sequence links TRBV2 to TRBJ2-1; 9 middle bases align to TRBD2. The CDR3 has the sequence CASSGVWSSGMGNEQFF. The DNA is TGTGCCAGCAGTGGAGTATGGTCTAGCGGGATGGGGAATGAGCAGTTCTTC.